Presented here are 5 T cell receptor beta chains from one specimen sequenced in a study of T cell responses to AZD1222 COVID-19 vaccine. Assay: immunoSEQ multiplex PCR; the TCRdb copy retains only in-frame clones and omits some. Of approximately 150,000 clones listed, roughly 90% are singletons. The input for sequencing was peripheral blood, taken 28 days after the second AZD1222 dose. The receptors shown here come from an adult who received the AZD1222 COVID-19 vaccine.

The genes are TRBV6-1 and TRBJ2-7; D unclear. The V and J ends lost 0 bases and 3 bases respectively, with 12 bases between them. This CDR3 contains 15 residues. Per the germline V gene, CDR1 is MNHNS and CDR2 is SASEGT. The CDR3 DNA sequence: TGTGCCAGCAGTGAAGCAAGACAAACGCTCTACGAGCAGTACTTC. It translates to CASSEARQTLYEQYF.

This rearrangement joins TRBV30 to TRBJ2-3; D not resolved. Germline V CDR1 and CDR2: GTSNPN, SVGIG (reference sequence). The V end was cut by 2 bases, the J end by 4 bases, with 13 bases between. The CDR3 contains 14 residues. The CDR3 coding sequence is TGTGCCTGGAGTAGTGGGATTGAGGCAGATACGCAGTATTTT. Its protein product is CAWSSGIEADTQYF.

V usage is TRBV4-3 and J usage is TRBJ1-1; D remains ambiguous. Germline CDR1 and CDR2: LGHNA and YSLEER. Trimming took off 4 bases at V and 7 bases at J, with 13 bases between the two ends. This CDR3 spans 13 amino acids. The CDR3: CASSRVLPGEAFF. Here the CDR3 DNA reads TGCGCCAGCAGCCGAGTTCTGCCGGGTGAAGCTTTCTTT.

The rearrangement links TRBV7-2 to TRBJ2-3; D gene uncertain. Germline V lookup: CDR1 SGHTA, CDR2 FQGNSA. V was shortened by 7 bases and J by 4 bases, with 12 bases between the two germline ends. CDR3 length: 13 residues. The CDR3 protein is CASTLKGSDTQYF. The CDR3 region has the DNA TGTGCCAGCACTCTCAAGGGATCAGATACGCAGTATTTT.

This chain joins TRBV19 and TRBJ2-7, with 11 bases identical to TRBD2. CDR1 and CDR2 from the germline V gene are LNHDA and SQIVND (reference sequence). V was clipped by 3 bases and J by 3 bases; unmatched bases: 7. The CDR3 consists of 16 residues. The CDR3 region is CASSMALAGENYEQYF. CDR3 bases: TGTGCCAGTAGTATGGCACTAGCGGGAGAAAACTACGAGCAGTACTTC.